Below, one T cell receptor beta chain is given with its context. Which antigen it targets is not known. The input lacks base qualities; no much larger clone sits a single base away. The data were obtained in a study of cytomegalovirus exposure and HLA in healthy donors (dated by TCRdb to the late 2010s). About the investigation overall: A later analysis indicated that the 90 to 150 validation repertoires were generated on the platform also employed for the approximately 700 repertoires of the first cohort. The study aimed to test whether signatures of past pathogen exposure could be identified by cataloging public T cell receptors. Along with the roughly 670-subject first cohort, a separate validation cohort of more than 90 different subjects was used. To predict cytomegalovirus infection status, the study combined high-throughput TCR immunosequencing, statistical association of individual TCRs with disease status, and machine learning. General study outcomes and caveats: A few of the identified cytomegalovirus-associated TCR beta chains were confirmed in vitro to be specific for cytomegalovirus antigens. It was suggested by the authors that the approach could potentially be generalized to other disease states and immunological phenotypes. In a later analysis, TCRs clustered in the first cohort were found to also tend to co-occur in the roughly 110 validation repertoires, with about 93% of cluster scores above 0. The study listed 164 TCR beta chains as associated with cytomegalovirus. Most TCR sequences were seen in very few donors, while some public TCRs were found in many individuals. The classifier was reported to diagnose cytomegalovirus status with high specificity and sensitivity in both the original and validation cohorts. A later analysis had no HLA typing for the validation cohort, so co-occurrence there was scored across all 110 or so repertoires.

Donors formed part of the validation cohort, which comprised 120 subjects and was distinct from the first cohort of 550 to 850 subjects. V and J lose 0 bases and 5 bases, and a span of 13 bases separates them. Measured from the cysteine to the phenylalanine, the CDR3 is 15 residues long. Only the CDR3 DNA is retained, 45 bases long and in frame from the first base. CDR1 LGHNA and CDR2 YSLEER are derived from the germline V gene. Library creation used the immunoSEQ multiplex PCR assay. The authors' pipeline ran thus. A statistical classification framework was built to diagnose cytomegalovirus status from the catalog of TCR beta chain sequences. The table was pulled from immuneACCESS by TCRdb, which kept in-frame rearrangements only. Such tables lose some clones; where checked, under half of the loss comes from unresolved V genes, and the rest has no known cause. Clone size and the V and J calls come from that table; the DNA yielded D and trimming. Counted in this sample were 180,000 or so clones; 86% of them appeared once. The ten largest account for less than 9.5% of the sample.

This receptor was identified in a man younger than 45 in good health and CMV-seropositive. The sequenced material came from PBMCs. The sequence joins TRBV4-3 to TRBJ2-5; too little of a D gene remains to name it. In nucleotides, the sequence is TGCGCCAGCAGCCAAGATAGGTCCTGGTTGGAGACCCAGTACTTC. Translated, it reads CASSQDRSWLETQYF.